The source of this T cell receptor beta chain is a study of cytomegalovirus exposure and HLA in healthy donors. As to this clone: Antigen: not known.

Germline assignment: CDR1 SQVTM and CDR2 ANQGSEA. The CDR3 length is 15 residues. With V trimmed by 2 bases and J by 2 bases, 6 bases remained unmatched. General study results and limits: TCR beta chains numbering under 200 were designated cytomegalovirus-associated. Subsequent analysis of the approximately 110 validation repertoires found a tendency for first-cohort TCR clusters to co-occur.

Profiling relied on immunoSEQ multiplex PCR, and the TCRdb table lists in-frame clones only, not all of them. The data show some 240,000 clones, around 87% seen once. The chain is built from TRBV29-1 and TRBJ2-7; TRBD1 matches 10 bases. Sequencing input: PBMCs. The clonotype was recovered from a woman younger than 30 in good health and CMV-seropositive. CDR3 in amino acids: CSVESGQGETYEQYF. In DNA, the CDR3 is TGCAGCGTTGAATCTGGACAGGGGGAGACCTACGAGCAGTACTTC.